This T cell receptor beta chain was sequenced in a study of T-cell reconstitution after alpha-beta-depleted transplantation in children (dated by TCRdb to 2015 to 2016). Looking at the study overall: The study quantitatively tracked T-cell immune reconstitution after TCRalphabeta/CD19-depleted allogeneic hematopoietic cell transplantation in children using TCR repertoire profiling.

This clonotype was found a few times. There is no known antigen for this receptor. No much larger clone is present one base from it, and per-base qualities are unavailable. According to the germline V gene, CDR1 reads SGHAT and CDR2 reads FQNNGV. The CDR3 measures 15 amino acids from cysteine to phenylalanine. Only the CDR3 part of the read is kept: 45 bases, read in frame from the first base. V and J are truncated by 3 bases and 2 bases respectively, leaving an intervening sequence of 13 bases. Library preparation employed PCR. Sequencing took place on an Illumina HiSeq 2500. TCR library preparation used molecular barcoding, with unique molecular identifiers applied to normalize quantification of the TCRbeta repertoire. The raw public reads went through TCRdb reprocessing: fastp at Q25, MiXCR clone calling, in-frame beta chains kept. Every distinct CDR3 protein forms one entry, paired with its most common genes and DNA. Counted in this sample were hundreds of thousands of distinct CDR3 sequences; around 11% of them appeared once. Together, the top ten hold around 2.8% of the sample.

The source material was PBMCs from the stem cell graft donor, sampled from the stem cell graft. The sequence was collected from a human donor who donated a stem cell graft to a child with acute lymphoblastic leukemia. The sequence joins TRBV11-2 to TRBJ2-5, and perhaps TRBD1 as D gene, on 5 matching bases. The CDR3 in this case is CASSLSTGSQETQYF. The DNA reads TGTGCCAGCAGCTTGAGTACAGGCTCGCAAGAGACCCAGTACTTC.